These 9 T cell receptor beta chains share one sample of origin, sequenced in a study of vaccination effects on CD4 cells after COVID-19. No antigen has been identified for these receptors. Method: immunoSEQ multiplex PCR; TCRdb's copy keeps in-frame clones and lacks some. The sample lists tens of thousands of clones, about 78% seen once, with roughly 12% in the top ten. The culture ran for approximately 10 days, and then CD4+ T cells were isolated. The specimen comprised CD4+ T cells from PBMCs cultured without peptide, sampled before COVID-19 vaccination. The receptor set was obtained from a human donor who had a prior SARS-CoV-2 infection.

This chain links TRBV12-3 or TRBV12-4 with TRBJ1-1; the D is unclear. V was clipped by 6 bases and J by 1 base, with 3 bases between them. This CDR3 is built from 11 residues. The chain's CDR3 is CASRQNTEAFF. The CDR3 nucleotides are TGTGCCAGCAGACAGAACACTGAAGCTTTCTTT.

The chain carries TRBV18 and TRBJ2-7; the match to TRBD1 covers 7 bases. The junction had 10 bases not matched to a gene; V was cut back by 3 bases and J by 2 bases. The CDR3 covers 16 residues. Per the germline V gene, CDR1 is KGHSH and CDR2 is LQKENI. Here the CDR3 DNA reads TGTGCCAGCTCACCCGTTCTAGTGGACAGGACCTACGAGCAGTACTTC. It specifies CASSPVLVDRTYEQYF. Full variable domain (rest looked up from reference TRBV18 and TRBJ2-7): NAGVMQNPRHLVRRRGQEARLRCSPMKGHSHVYWYRQLPEEGLKFMVYLQKENIIDESGMPKERFSAEFPKEGPSILRIQQVVRGDSAAYFCASSPVLVDRTYEQYFGPGTRLTVT.

The chain has TRBV3-1 (or the pseudogene TRBV3-2) and TRBJ2-7, with D maybe TRBD2 (7 bases). Germline CDR1 reads LGHDT; CDR2 reads YNNKEL (reference sequence). The CDR3 is made up of 16 amino acids. Trimming took 4 bases from V and 3 from J, leaving 19 bases between them. The CDR3 loop reads CASSLLWGGALYEQYF. The CDR3 DNA follows: TGTGCCAGCAGCCTCCTATGGGGGGGGGCCCTCTACGAGCAGTACTTC.

This CDR3 is CASSYTGQGNYGYTF. The CDR3 DNA reads TGTGCCAGCAGTTACACCGGACAGGGGAACTATGGCTACACCTTC. The chain has TRBV6-5 and TRBJ1-2; 9 nucleotides line up with TRBD1. Germline CDR1 is MNHEY and CDR2 is SVGAGI. The CDR3 spans 15 residues. V trimming: 2 bases; J trimming: 2 bases; junction bases outside the gene matches: 3.

The rearrangement joins TRBV10-3 to TRBJ2-2; maybe TRBD1 (6 bases). The CDR3 is made up of 15 amino acids. Looked up from germline, CDR1 is ENHRY and CDR2 is SYGVKD. V was trimmed by 6 bases and J by 3 bases, leaving 14 bases between them. CDR3 DNA sequence: TGTGCCATCAGGGGAACAGGGATGGACACCGGGGAGCTGTTTTTT. It specifies CAIRGTGMDTGELFF.

The rearrangement links TRBV3-1 (or the pseudogene TRBV3-2) to TRBJ2-2; either TRBD1 or TRBD2 may fit D (5 bases each). The ends were cut back, 4 bases at V and 4 bases at J, with 10 bases in the middle. CDR1 LGHDT and CDR2 YNNKEL come from the germline V gene (reference sequence). The CDR3 consists of 14 residues. In nucleotides, the CDR3 is TGTGCCAGCAGCCCCTTTGGGGGCACCGGGGAGCTGTTTTTT. This sequence encodes CASSPFGGTGELFF.

The chain links TRBV7-9 to TRBJ2-7; the match to TRBD1 covers 8 bases. The CDR3 is 14 residues long. The germline CDR1 and CDR2 sequences are SEHNR and FQNEAQ (reference sequence). Germline trimming cut 2 bases from V and 4 bases from J; bases unmatched to any gene: 4. The CDR3 DNA reads as TGTGCCAGCAGCTTACGTACAGGGGGATACGAGCAGTACTTC. This gives the protein CASSLRTGGYEQYF.

The V and J genes are TRBV10-2 and TRBJ1-3; D call uncertain. This CDR3 region has 13 residues. From germline, CDR1 is WSHSY and CDR2 SAAADI. Trimming took 2 bases from V and 4 from J, leaving 6 bases between them. This CDR3 is CASSETSGNTIYF. In nucleotides, the CDR3 is TGCGCCAGCAGTGAGACTTCAGGAAACACCATATATTTT.

This chain links TRBV6-2 or TRBV6-3 with TRBJ1-2; possibly TRBD1 for D (6 bases). V was shortened by 2 bases and J by 9 bases, with 13 bases between the two germline ends. The CDR3 runs 13 residues. Germline CDR1 and CDR2: MNHEY and SVGEGT. CDR3 nucleotide sequence: TGTGCCAGCAGTTACATGGGGGGCTCGCGCTACACCTTC. Residues: CASSYMGGSRYTF.